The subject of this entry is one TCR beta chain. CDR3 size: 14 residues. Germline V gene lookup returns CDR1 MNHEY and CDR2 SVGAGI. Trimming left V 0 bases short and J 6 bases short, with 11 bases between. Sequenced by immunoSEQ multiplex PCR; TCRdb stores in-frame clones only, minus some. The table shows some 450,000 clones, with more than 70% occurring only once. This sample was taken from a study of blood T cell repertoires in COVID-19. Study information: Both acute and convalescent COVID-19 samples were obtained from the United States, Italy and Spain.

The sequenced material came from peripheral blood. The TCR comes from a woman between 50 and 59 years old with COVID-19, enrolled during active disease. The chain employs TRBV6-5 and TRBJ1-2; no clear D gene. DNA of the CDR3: TGTGCCAGCAGTTACTCGTCCGGGAAGGATGGCTACACCTTC. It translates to CASSYSSGKDGYTF.